These 29 T cell receptor beta chains share one sample of origin, sequenced in a study of T-cell reconstitution after alpha-beta-depleted transplantation in children. It was with unique molecular identifiers that the TCRbeta library was prepared. One entry per CDR3 protein, called by TCRdb with MiXCR from the PCR reads. This table has about 200,000 distinct CDR3 sequences, approximately 7% appearing once. This specimen was PBMCs, taken before TCRalphabeta/CD19-depleted stem cell transplant. The receptor set was obtained from a boy aged 2 to 10 with acute lymphoblastic leukemia, due to receive a stem cell transplant.

This clonotype came up a few times. The chain is built from TRBV3-1 and TRBJ1-6; 7 positions agree with TRBD1. Trimming cost V 8 bases and J 10 bases; bases outside gene matches: 11. CDR1 and CDR2 from the germline V gene are LGHDT and YNNKEL (reference sequence). The CDR3 sequence is 14 residues long. The CDR3 bases are TGTGCCAGCCTGACCGGGACAGTTCACTCACCCCTCCACTTT. This gives the protein CASLTGTVHSPLHF.

This clonotype was recorded many times. V is TRBV5-5 and J is TRBJ2-2; D may match TRBD1 or TRBD2 (5 bases each). Germline V gene data show CDR1 as SGHKS and CDR2 as YYEKEE (reference sequence). V was pared by 1 base and J by 4 bases, with 11 bases between. The CDR3 spans 15 residues. This CDR3 reads CASSLIGESTGELFF. CDR3 DNA: TGTGCCAGCAGCTTGATAGGGGAGAGCACCGGGGAGCTGTTTTTT.

This clonotype was counted ten times or more. This chain uses TRBV7-2 with TRBJ2-7, with 7 bases identical to TRBD2. Germline V gene data show CDR1 as SGHTA and CDR2 as FQGNSA. This CDR3 comprises 18 residues. V was clipped by 5 bases and J by 3 bases; unmatched bases: 19. As DNA, the CDR3 is TGTGCCAGCAGCCCACTACGACGACCGGGAGGCCGTATCTACGAGCAGTACTTC. Translated, it gives CASSPLRRPGGRIYEQYF.

This clonotype has more than one count but fewer than ten. The chain employs TRBV7-2 and TRBJ1-5, with 7 bases matching TRBD1. Germline CDR1 and CDR2: SGHTA and FQGNSA. The CDR3 is 14 amino acids. The trim removed 1 base at V and 7 bases at J, leaving 4 bases unmatched. The CDR3 nucleotides are TGTGCCAGCAGCTTAGTGACAGGGAGGCAGCCCCAGCATTTT. Its translation: CASSLVTGRQPQHF.

This clonotype was seen many times. The chain links TRBV20-1 to TRBJ2-6, with no clear D. V lost 5 bases, J lost 1 base, and 9 bases lay in between. The CDR3 is 14 amino acids. CDR1 and CDR2 from the germline V gene are DFQATT and SNEGSKA (reference sequence). CDR3 protein: CSARPASGANVLTF. In DNA, the CDR3 is TGCAGTGCTCGGCCCGCATCTGGGGCCAACGTCCTGACTTTC.

This clonotype turned up a few times. V usage is TRBV15 and J usage is TRBJ2-7, with TRBD2 matching over 11 bases. V dropped 1 base and J dropped 3; count of bases not matched to a gene: 5. The germline CDR1 and CDR2 sequences are LNHNV and YYDKDF (reference sequence). This CDR3 is 16 amino acids long. This CDR3 is CATSRGGTSGRYEQYF. The CDR3 region has the DNA TGTGCCACCAGCAGAGGCGGGACTAGCGGTCGCTACGAGCAGTACTTC.

This clonotype was seen more than once but under ten times. The chain combines TRBV20-1 with TRBJ1-5; D might be TRBD1 (6 bases). The CDR3 has 13 residues. Germline CDR1 and CDR2: DFQATT and SNEGSKA (reference sequence). With 2 bases removed from V and 4 bases from J, the gap between germline ends came to 9 bases. CDR3 sequence reads: CSARPGANQPQHF. The CDR3 region has the DNA TGCAGTGCTAGACCAGGGGCAAATCAGCCCCAGCATTTT.

There are many counts of this clonotype. The chain links TRBV4-2 to TRBJ1-1, with D unresolved. The CDR3 is 15 amino acids. CDR1 and CDR2 from the germline V gene are LGHNA and YNFKEQ. V was pared by 2 bases and J by 2 bases, with 12 bases between. The CDR3 DNA is TGTGCCAGCAGCCAACCCATCACAGAAAACACTGAAGCTTTCTTT. Encoded protein: CASSQPITENTEAFF.

The chain has TRBV12-3 or TRBV12-4 and TRBJ1-1, with D possibly TRBD1 on 6 matching bases. The CDR3 contains 17 residues. Trimming shortened V by 2 bases and J by 4 bases, and 20 bases separated the two germline ends. DNA for the CDR3: TGTGCCAGCAGTTTATTTGGCTACGGTGGGACACCCACTGAAGCTTTCTTT. Translating gives CASSLFGYGGTPTEAFF.

In this sample, this clonotype turned up many times. V is TRBV4-3 and J is TRBJ2-7; a possible D gene is TRBD2 (6 bases). CDR3 length equals 16 residues. V lost 0 bases and J 2 bases, leaving 14 bases between the germline ends. Germline lookup yields CDR1 LGHNA and CDR2 YSLEER. CDR3 nucleotide sequence: TGCGCCAGCAGCCAAGATCCCCCGCCGGGGGCCTACGAGCAGTACTTC. This encodes CASSQDPPPGAYEQYF.

At least ten counts were recorded for this clonotype. The chain has TRBV20-1 and TRBJ2-7; 9 nucleotides align to TRBD2. This CDR3 is 16 amino acids long. J gave up 4 bases and V 0 bases, and 10 bases lay outside the gene matches. The V gene's germline CDR1 is DFQATT and CDR2 SNEGSKA (reference sequence). This chain's CDR3 is CSARDFGSGRGYEQYF. The CDR3 bases are TGCAGTGCTAGAGATTTTGGTAGCGGGAGAGGATACGAGCAGTACTTC.

V usage is TRBV6-6 and J usage is TRBJ1-1; 7 nucleotides align to TRBD1. Germline V gene data show CDR1 as MNHNY and CDR2 as SVGAGI (reference sequence). The junction had 6 bases not matched to a gene; V was cut back by 6 bases and J by 5 bases. CDR3 size: 13 residues. CDR3 residues: CASRATGATEAFF. The CDR3 bases are TGTGCCAGCAGAGCTACAGGGGCGACTGAAGCTTTCTTT.

This clonotype was seen repeatedly, ten times or more. The chain couples TRBV28 to TRBJ1-1; TRBD1 matches 10 bases. The germline CDR1 and CDR2 sequences are MDHEN and SYDVKM. This CDR3 region has 12 residues. The J segment lost 5 bases and the V segment lost 10 bases, leaving 4 bases of the junction unmatched. CDR3 sequence reads: CAIRTGGTEAFF. The CDR3 DNA reads as TGTGCCATCCGGACAGGGGGAACTGAAGCTTTCTTT.

This clonotype showed up just a few times. The chain links TRBV7-2 to TRBJ2-7, with TRBD1 identical over 11 bases. V shed 4 bases, J shed 4 bases, and the junction held 9 bases outside the gene matches. Germline V gene lookup returns CDR1 SGHTA and CDR2 FQGNSA. The CDR3 runs 16 residues. The DNA of the CDR3 is TGTGCCAGCAGCTCTCAAACCGGGACAGGGGGGTACGAGCAGTACTTC. It is translated as CASSSQTGTGGYEQYF.

This clonotype was seen many times. J is TRBJ2-7 and V is TRBV10-3, with TRBD1 matching 10 bases. Trimming took 6 bases from V and 3 from J; bases not matched to a gene: 5. Germline V gives CDR1 ENHRY, CDR2 SYGVKD. The CDR3 runs 14 residues. DNA for the CDR3: TGTGCCATCAGCTCCGGGACAGGGGTCTACGAGCAGTACTTC. It translates to CAISSGTGVYEQYF.

V gene TRBV7-9 combines with J gene TRBJ1-6; D gene ambiguous. There are 14 residues in the CDR3. V was pared by 1 base and J by 8 bases, with 9 bases between. The germline V gene encodes CDR1 SEHNR and CDR2 FQNEAQ (reference sequence). CDR3: CASSLGSTHSPLHF. The CDR3 DNA sequence: TGTGCCAGCAGCTTAGGATCCACTCATTCACCCCTCCACTTT. Full variable domain (outside the CDR3, taken from reference TRBV7-9 and TRBJ1-6): DTGVSQNPRHKITKRGQNVTFRCDPISEHNRLYWYRQTLGQGPEFLTYFQNEAQLEKSRLLSDRFSAERPKGSFSTLEIQRTEQGDSAMYLCASSLGSTHSPLHFGNGTRLTVT.

Many counts were recorded for this clonotype. The V call is TRBV12-3 or TRBV12-4, the J call TRBJ2-3; 9 bases align to TRBD2. This CDR3 is 15 amino acids long. The junction had 5 bases not matched to a gene; V was cut back by 6 bases and J by 1 base. In DNA, the CDR3 is TGTGCCAGCAGCCGCGGGGGGGCGGGCACAGATACGCAGTATTTT. This sequence encodes CASSRGGAGTDTQYF.

This clonotype is a singleton in its sample. This chain uses TRBV7-9 with TRBJ2-1; D possibly matches TRBD1 or TRBD2 (5 bases each). Germline V gene data show CDR1 as SEHNR and CDR2 as FQNEAQ (reference sequence). Trimming removed 4 bases from V and 4 bases from J, with 17 bases in between. This CDR3 spans 16 amino acids. The chain's CDR3 is CASSSPDWGSYNEQFF. As DNA, the CDR3 is TGTGCCAGCAGCTCCCCGGATTGGGGGTCGTACAATGAGCAGTTCTTC.

The V call is TRBV28, the J call TRBJ1-1; TRBD1 agrees at 8 bases. Germline V gives CDR1 MDHEN, CDR2 SYDVKM. The CDR3 loop spans 15 amino acids. V was clipped by 7 bases and J by 10 bases; unmatched bases: 17. The CDR3 bases are TGTGCCAGCACCCTCTGGGCCTTGGACAGGGTTGGAGCTTTCTTT. It specifies CASTLWALDRVGAFF. The full variable domain, in which reference TRBV28 and TRBJ1-1 provide the parts outside the CDR3, is DVKVTQSSRYLVKRTGEKVFLECVQDMDHENMFWYRQDPGLGLRLIYFSYDVKMKEKGDIPEGYSVSREKKERFSLILESASTNQTSMYLCASTLWALDRVGAFFGQGTRLTVV.

The DNA of the CDR3 is TGTGCCAGTACCCTAGCGGGGGGGAATCAAGAGACCCAGTACTTC. Its translation: CASTLAGGNQETQYF. The chain is built from TRBV7-9 and TRBJ2-5; TRBD2 agrees at 12 bases. Per germline, CDR1 SEHNR and CDR2 FQNEAQ (reference sequence). There are 15 residues in the CDR3. V lost 9 bases and J lost 2; bases outside the gene matches: 7.

This clonotype was seen a handful of times. This sequence joins TRBV2 and TRBJ2-1, with 11 bases that match TRBD2. The CDR3 is 17 residues long. Trimming removed 7 bases from V and 0 bases from J; junction bases left unmatched: 8. Per germline, CDR1 SNHLY and CDR2 FYNNEI. CDR3 protein: CASTSSGGPSSYNEQFF. The CDR3 nucleotides are TGTGCCAGCACCTCTAGCGGGGGGCCCAGCTCCTACAATGAGCAGTTCTTC.

This chain uses TRBV14 with TRBJ2-1; perhaps TRBD1 as D (6 bases). V gave up 1 base and J gave up 8 bases, with 12 bases separating them. Germline lookup yields CDR1 SGHDN and CDR2 FVKESK. CDR3 length: 14 residues. CDR3 nucleotide sequence: TGTGCCAGCAGCCAAGGACAGGCCGGCCATGAGCAGTTCTTC. Translation gives CASSQGQAGHEQFF.

CDR3 residues: CASTPRTDGQGYTF. The CDR3, as DNA: TGTGCCAGCACCCCTAGGACGGATGGGCAAGGCTACACCTTC. The V gene is TRBV12-3 or TRBV12-4, the J gene TRBJ1-2; no reliable D call. V lost 7 bases, J lost 8 bases, and 20 bases lay in between. The CDR3 runs to 14 residues.

This clonotype was seen many times. The genes are TRBV6-1 and TRBJ2-7, with 11 bases lining up with TRBD1. The trim removed 7 bases at V and 3 bases at J, leaving 5 bases unmatched. Germline loops: CDR1 MNHNS, CDR2 SASEGT. This CDR3 is built from 14 residues. CDR3 sequence reads: CASKKGQGVYEQYF. In DNA, the CDR3 is TGTGCCAGCAAGAAGGGACAGGGGGTCTACGAGCAGTACTTC.

This clonotype was counted ten times or more. The chain is built from TRBV14 and TRBJ1-1; D gene unclear. CDR1 is SGHDN and CDR2 is FVKESK in the germline V gene. V lost 0 bases and J lost 1, with 9 bases in between. This CDR3 spans 15 amino acids. CDR3 bases: TGTGCCAGCAGCCAAGATTTCGCCGCGAACACTGAAGCTTTCTTT. Its protein is CASSQDFAANTEAFF.

This clonotype has just a few counts. This rearrangement joins TRBV20-1 to TRBJ1-4; possibly TRBD1 for D (5 bases). CDR1 is DFQATT, CDR2 SNEGSKA, per germline (reference sequence). V lost 0 bases and J lost 8, with 13 bases in between. CDR3 size: 14 residues. The CDR3 region is CSARDQVGDEKLFF. The DNA of the CDR3 is TGCAGTGCTAGAGATCAGGTGGGGGACGAAAAACTGTTTTTT.

This clonotype was detected ten times or more. The J gene is TRBJ2-5, the V gene TRBV28; D is unresolved. In germline, CDR1 is MDHEN, CDR2 SYDVKM. This CDR3 spans 12 amino acids. V lost 2 bases to trimming and J lost 5 bases, with 6 bases between them. The CDR3 DNA follows: TGTGCCAGCAGTTTACCCCGGGAGACCCAGTACTTC. Protein product: CASSLPRETQYF.

This clonotype was counted ten times or more. The chain has TRBV4-3 and TRBJ2-7; D uncertain. Germline CDR1 is LGHNA and CDR2 is YSLEER. The CDR3 consists of 13 residues. Between the trimmed V and J ends, which lost 0 bases and 4 bases, there was a span of 7 bases. This CDR3 reads CASSQELLYEQYF. DNA of the CDR3: TGCGCCAGCAGCCAAGAACTTTTGTACGAGCAGTACTTC.

The chain has TRBV14 and TRBJ1-5; 7 bases are a match to TRBD1. Unmatched junction bases numbered 11, after V lost 3 bases and J lost 3 bases. The CDR3 has 17 residues. Per the germline V gene, CDR1 is SGHDN and CDR2 is FVKESK. The CDR3 is CASSHQTTGLTNQPQHF. CDR3 DNA: TGTGCCAGCAGCCATCAGACGACAGGGCTTACCAATCAGCCCCAGCATTTT.